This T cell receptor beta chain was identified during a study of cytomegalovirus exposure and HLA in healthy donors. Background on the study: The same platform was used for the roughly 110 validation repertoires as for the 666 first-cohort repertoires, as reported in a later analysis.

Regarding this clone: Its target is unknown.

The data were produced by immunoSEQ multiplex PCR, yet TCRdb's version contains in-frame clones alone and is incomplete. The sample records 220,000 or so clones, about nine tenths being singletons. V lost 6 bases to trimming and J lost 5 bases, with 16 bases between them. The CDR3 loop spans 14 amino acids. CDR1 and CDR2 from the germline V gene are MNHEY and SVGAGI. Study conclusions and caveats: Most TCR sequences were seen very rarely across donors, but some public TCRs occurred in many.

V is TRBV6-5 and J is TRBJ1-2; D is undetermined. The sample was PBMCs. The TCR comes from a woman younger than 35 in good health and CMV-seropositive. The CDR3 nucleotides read TGTGCCAGCAGACGGGTCCGGGGAATTTATGGCTACACCTTC. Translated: CASRRVRGIYGYTF.